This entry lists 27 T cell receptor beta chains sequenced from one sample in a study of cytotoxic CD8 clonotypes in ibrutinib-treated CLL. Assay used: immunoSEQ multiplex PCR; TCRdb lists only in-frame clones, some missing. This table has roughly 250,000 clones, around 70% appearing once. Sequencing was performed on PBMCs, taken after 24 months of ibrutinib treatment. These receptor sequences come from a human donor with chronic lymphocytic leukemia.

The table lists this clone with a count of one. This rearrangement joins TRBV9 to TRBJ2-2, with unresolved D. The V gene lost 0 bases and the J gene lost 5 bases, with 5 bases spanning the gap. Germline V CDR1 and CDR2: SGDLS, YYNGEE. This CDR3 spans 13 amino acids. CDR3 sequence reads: CASSVASTGELFF. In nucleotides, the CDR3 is TGTGCCAGCAGCGTAGCTTCGACCGGGGAGCTGTTTTTT.

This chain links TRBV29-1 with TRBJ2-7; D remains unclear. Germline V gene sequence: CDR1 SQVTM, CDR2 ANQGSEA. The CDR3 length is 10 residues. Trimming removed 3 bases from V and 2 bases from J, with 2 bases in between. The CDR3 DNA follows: TGCAGCGTTGATCCCTACGAGCAGTACTTC. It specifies CSVDPYEQYF.

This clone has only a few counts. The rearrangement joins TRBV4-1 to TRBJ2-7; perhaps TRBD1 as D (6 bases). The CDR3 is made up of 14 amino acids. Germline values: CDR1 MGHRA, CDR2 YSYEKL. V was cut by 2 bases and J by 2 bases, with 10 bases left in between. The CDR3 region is CASSQNRETYEQYF. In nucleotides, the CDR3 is TGCGCCAGCAGCCAAAACAGGGAAACCTACGAGCAGTACTTC.

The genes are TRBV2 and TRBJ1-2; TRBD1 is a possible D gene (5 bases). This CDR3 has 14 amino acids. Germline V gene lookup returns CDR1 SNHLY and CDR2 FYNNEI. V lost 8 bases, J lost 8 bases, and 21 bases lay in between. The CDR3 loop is CASRRGTTLIGYTF. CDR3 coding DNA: TGTGCCAGCCGGAGGGGAACAACCCTAATCGGCTACACCTTC.

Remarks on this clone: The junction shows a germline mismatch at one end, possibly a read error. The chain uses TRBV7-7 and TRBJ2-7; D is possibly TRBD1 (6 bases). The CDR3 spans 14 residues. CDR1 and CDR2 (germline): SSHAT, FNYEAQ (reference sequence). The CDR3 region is CASSLEQGFGEQYF. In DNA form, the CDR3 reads TGTGCTAGCAGCTTAGAACAGGGTTTCGGCGAGCAGTACTTC.

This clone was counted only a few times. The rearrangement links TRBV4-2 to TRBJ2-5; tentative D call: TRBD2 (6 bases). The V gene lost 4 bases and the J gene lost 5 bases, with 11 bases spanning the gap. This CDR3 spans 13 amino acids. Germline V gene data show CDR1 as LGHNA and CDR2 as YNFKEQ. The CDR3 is CASSPGGLETQYF. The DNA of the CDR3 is TGTGCCAGCAGCCCAGGAGGGTTGGAGACCCAGTACTTC.

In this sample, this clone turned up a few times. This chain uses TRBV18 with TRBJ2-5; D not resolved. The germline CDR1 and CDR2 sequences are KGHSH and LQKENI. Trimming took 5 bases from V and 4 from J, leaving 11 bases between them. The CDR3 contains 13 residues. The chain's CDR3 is CASSIRSGETQYF. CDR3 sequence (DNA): TGTGCCAGCTCAATCAGGAGTGGAGAGACCCAGTACTTC.

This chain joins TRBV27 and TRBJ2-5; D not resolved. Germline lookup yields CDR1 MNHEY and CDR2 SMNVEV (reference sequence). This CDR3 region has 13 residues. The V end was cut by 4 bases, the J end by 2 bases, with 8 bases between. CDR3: CASSSVRQETQYF. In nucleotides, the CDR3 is TGTGCCAGCAGTTCGGTGAGACAAGAGACCCAGTACTTC.

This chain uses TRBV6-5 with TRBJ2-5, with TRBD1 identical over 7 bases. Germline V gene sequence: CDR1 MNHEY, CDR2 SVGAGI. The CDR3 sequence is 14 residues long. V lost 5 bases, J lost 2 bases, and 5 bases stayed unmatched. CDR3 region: CASSHRGEQETQYF. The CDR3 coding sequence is TGTGCCAGCAGTCACAGGGGTGAACAAGAGACCCAGTACTTC.

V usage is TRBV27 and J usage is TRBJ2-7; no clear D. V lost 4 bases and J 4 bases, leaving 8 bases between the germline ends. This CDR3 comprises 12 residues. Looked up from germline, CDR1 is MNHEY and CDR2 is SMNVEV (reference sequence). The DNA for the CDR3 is TGTGCCAGCAGTTCTCAATCGTACGAGCAGTACTTC. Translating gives CASSSQSYEQYF.

The CDR3 sequence: CASTPDRGLVGELFF. In DNA, the CDR3 is TGTGCCAGCACCCCGGACAGGGGTCTCGTCGGGGAGCTGTTTTTT. The chain links TRBV28 to TRBJ2-2; 9 bases are a match to TRBD1. The CDR3 runs 15 residues. CDR1 and CDR2 from the germline V gene are MDHEN and SYDVKM. V lost 7 bases, J lost 7 bases, and 10 bases stayed unmatched.

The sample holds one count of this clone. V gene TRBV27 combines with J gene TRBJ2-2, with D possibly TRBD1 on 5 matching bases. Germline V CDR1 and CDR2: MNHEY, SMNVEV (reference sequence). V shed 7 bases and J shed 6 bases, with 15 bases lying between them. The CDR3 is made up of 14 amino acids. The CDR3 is CASTPSGYPGELFF. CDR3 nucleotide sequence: TGTGCCAGCACGCCCTCAGGGTATCCCGGGGAGCTGTTTTTT.

The DNA of the CDR3 is TGCAGCGTTGCTAGCGGGAGTGGAGATACGCAGTATTTT. Amino acids: CSVASGSGDTQYF. V gene TRBV29-1 combines with J gene TRBJ2-3; TRBD2 agrees at 10 bases. The V and J ends lost 4 bases and 5 bases, in that order; junction bases with no gene match: 3. The germline V gene has CDR1 SQVTM and CDR2 ANQGSEA. The CDR3 totals 13 residues.

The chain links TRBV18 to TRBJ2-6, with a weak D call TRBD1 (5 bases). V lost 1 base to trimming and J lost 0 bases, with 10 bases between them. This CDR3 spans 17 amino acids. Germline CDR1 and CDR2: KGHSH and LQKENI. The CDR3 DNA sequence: TGTGCCAGCTCACCACAGGGGCAACTCTCTGGGGCCAACGTCCTGACTTTC. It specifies CASSPQGQLSGANVLTF.

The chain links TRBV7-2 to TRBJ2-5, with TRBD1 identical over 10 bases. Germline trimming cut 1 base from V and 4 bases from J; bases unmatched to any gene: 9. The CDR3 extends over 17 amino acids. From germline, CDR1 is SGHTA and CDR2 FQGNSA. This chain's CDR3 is CASSLDSYRDRGETQYF. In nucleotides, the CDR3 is TGTGCCAGCAGCTTAGACTCGTATCGGGACAGGGGAGAGACCCAGTACTTC.

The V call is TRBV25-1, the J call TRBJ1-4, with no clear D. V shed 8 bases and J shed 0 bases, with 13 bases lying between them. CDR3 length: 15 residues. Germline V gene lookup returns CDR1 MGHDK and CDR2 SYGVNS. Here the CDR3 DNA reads TGTGCCAGCGGGGATTCCGGGCCAACTAATGAAAAACTGTTTTTT. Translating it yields CASGDSGPTNEKLFF.

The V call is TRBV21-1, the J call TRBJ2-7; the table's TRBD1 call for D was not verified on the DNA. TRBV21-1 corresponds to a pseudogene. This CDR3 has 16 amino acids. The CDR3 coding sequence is TGTGCCAGCAGCAAAAGGACAGGCCGATACCCCTACGAGCAGTACTTC. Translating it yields CASSKRTGRYPYEQYF.

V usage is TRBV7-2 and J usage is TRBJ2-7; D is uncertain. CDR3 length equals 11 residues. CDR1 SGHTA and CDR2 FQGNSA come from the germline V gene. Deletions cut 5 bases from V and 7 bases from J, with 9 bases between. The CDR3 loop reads CASSPGLEQYF. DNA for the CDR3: TGTGCCAGCAGCCCCGGGTTAGAGCAGTACTTC.

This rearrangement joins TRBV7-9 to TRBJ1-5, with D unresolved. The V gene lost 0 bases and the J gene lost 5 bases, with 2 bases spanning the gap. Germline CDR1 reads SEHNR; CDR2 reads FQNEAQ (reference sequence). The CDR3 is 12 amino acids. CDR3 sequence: CASSLADQPQHF. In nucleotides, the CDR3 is TGTGCCAGCAGCTTAGCCGATCAGCCCCAGCATTTT. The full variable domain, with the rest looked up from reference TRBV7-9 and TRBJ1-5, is DTGVSQNPRHKITKRGQNVTFRCDPISEHNRLYWYRQTLGQGPEFLTYFQNEAQLEKSRLLSDRFSAERPKGSFSTLEIQRTEQGDSAMYLCASSLADQPQHFGDGTRLSIL.

The CDR3, as DNA: TGTGCCAGCAGCCAAGATGGCGGACCCACCTACGAGCAGTACTTC. Its translation is CASSQDGGPTYEQYF. The chain combines TRBV4-2 with TRBJ2-7; no definite D call. CDR3 length: 15 residues. Trimming stripped 0 bases from V and 2 bases from J, with 11 bases between. Germline V gives CDR1 LGHNA, CDR2 YNFKEQ.

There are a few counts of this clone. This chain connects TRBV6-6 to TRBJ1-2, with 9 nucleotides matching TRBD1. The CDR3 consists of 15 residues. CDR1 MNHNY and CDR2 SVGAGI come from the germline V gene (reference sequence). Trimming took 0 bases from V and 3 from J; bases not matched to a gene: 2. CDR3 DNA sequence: TGTGCCAGCAGTTACTCGGGACAGGGTGACTATGGCTACACCTTC. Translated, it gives CASSYSGQGDYGYTF.

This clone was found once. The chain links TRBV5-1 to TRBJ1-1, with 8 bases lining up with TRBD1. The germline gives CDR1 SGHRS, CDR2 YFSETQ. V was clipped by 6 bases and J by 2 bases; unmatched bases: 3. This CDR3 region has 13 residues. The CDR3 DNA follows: TGCGCCAGCACGCAGGGGGCAAACACTGAAGCTTTCTTT. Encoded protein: CASTQGANTEAFF.

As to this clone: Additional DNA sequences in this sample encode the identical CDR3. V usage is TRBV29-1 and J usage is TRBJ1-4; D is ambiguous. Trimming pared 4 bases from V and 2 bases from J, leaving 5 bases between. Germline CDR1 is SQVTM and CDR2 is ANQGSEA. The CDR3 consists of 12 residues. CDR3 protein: CSVGGTNEKLFF. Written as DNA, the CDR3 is TGCAGCGTTGGGGGTACTAATGAAAAACTGTTTTTT.

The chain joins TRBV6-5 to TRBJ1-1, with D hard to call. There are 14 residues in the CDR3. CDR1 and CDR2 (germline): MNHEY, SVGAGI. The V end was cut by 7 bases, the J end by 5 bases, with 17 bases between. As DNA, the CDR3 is TGTGCCAGCACTGGAGCCGGGAAAGGTACTGAAGCTTTCTTT. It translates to CASTGAGKGTEAFF.

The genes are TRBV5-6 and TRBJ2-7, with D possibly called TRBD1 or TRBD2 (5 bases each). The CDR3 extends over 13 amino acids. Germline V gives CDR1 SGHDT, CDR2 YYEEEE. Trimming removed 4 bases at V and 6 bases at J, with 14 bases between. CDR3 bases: TGTGCCAGCAGCCAAATTCGGGGACGCGAGCAGTACTTC. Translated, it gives CASSQIRGREQYF. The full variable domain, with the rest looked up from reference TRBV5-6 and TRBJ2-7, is DAGVTQSPTHLIKTRGQQVTLRCSPKSGHDTVSWYQQALGQGPQFIFQYYEEEERQRGNFPDRFSGHQFPNYSSELNVNALLLGDSALYLCASSQIRGREQYFGPGTRLTVT.

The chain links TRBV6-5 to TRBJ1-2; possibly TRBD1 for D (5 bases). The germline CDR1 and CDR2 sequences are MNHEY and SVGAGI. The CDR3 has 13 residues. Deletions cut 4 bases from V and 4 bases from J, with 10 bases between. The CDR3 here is CASSLDRFYGYTF. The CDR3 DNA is TGTGCCAGCAGTTTAGACAGATTCTATGGCTACACCTTC.

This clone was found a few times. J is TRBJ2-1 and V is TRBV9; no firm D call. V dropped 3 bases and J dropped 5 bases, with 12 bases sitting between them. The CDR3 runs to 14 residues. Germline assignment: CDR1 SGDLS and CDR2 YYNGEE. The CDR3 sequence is CASSGRLVNNEQFF. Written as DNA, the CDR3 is TGTGCCAGCAGCGGACGCCTCGTGAACAATGAGCAGTTCTTC.